This is a list of T cell receptor beta chains from one sample in a study of technical replicates of blood from several donors. Method: immunoSEQ multiplex PCR; TCRdb's copy keeps in-frame clones and lacks some. The sample lists 67,000 or so clones; roughly 92% were seen once. Material for sequencing was T cells isolated from PBMCs. Every receptor here comes from a human donor in good health. CDR3s leave out the opening cysteine and the closing phenylalanine or tryptophan. The order of the fields is V gene, CDR3 protein.

v_call: TRBV7-9
cdr3_aa: ATTAGNTEAF

v_call: TRBV4-1
cdr3_aa: ASSQRSSYEQY

v_call: TRBV18
cdr3_aa: ASSPFRGLPVKSSTDTQY

v_call: TRBV7-9
cdr3_aa: ASSSGTGGYEQY

v_call: TRBV14
cdr3_aa: ASSRTRADTQY

v_call: TRBV11-2
cdr3_aa: ASSLSPGNEQF

v_call: TRBV9
cdr3_aa: ASSVYGLAGSYNEQF

v_call: TRBV7-6
cdr3_aa: ASSLEKKLEQY

v_call: TRBV2
cdr3_aa: ASGQGVPYEQY

v_call: TRBV2
cdr3_aa: ASIRDTQY

v_call: TRBV4-1
cdr3_aa: ASSQEASGRRYEQY

v_call: TRBV30
cdr3_aa: AWSALQETQY

v_call: TRBV10-1
cdr3_aa: ASISIPPYYNEQF

v_call: TRBV2
cdr3_aa: ASSERDSYSNQPQH

v_call: TRBV7-7
cdr3_aa: ASSSDGYNEQF

v_call: TRBV29-1
cdr3_aa: SARGQGHGELF

v_call: TRBV11-2
cdr3_aa: ASSSGQGHQPQH

v_call: TRBV5-1
cdr3_aa: ASRGTGSTDTQY

v_call: TRBV6-5
cdr3_aa: ASSKGVGAF

v_call: TRBV27
cdr3_aa: ASSLAGAMNTEAF

v_call: TRBV10-1
cdr3_aa: ASSESKSGNTIY

v_call: TRBV10-2
cdr3_aa: ACRGSGSPDEQY

v_call: TRBV9
cdr3_aa: ASSSSGYNEQF

v_call: TRBV6-1
cdr3_aa: ASSELAGGYNEQF

v_call: TRBV5-4
cdr3_aa: ASSLDRSVAGYT

v_call: TRBV19
cdr3_aa: ASSVPGQGVYTEAF

v_call: TRBV2
cdr3_aa: AIQDRGYYGYT

v_call: TRBV7-9
cdr3_aa: ASSEGQPNTEAF

v_call: TRBV19
cdr3_aa: ASATGNFRETQY

v_call: TRBV6-5
cdr3_aa: ASSGGETQY

v_call: TRBV2
cdr3_aa: ASSEILGTSRYEQY

v_call: TRBV7-2
cdr3_aa: ASSLTGLETQY

v_call: TRBV7-2
cdr3_aa: ASSFLSPALAVSYEQY

v_call: TRBV5-1
cdr3_aa: ASSRGTSGTDTQY

v_call: TRBV7-2
cdr3_aa: ASSTTSKQF

v_call: TRBV5-3
cdr3_aa: ARSSRTGGSNEKLF

v_call: TRBV7-2
cdr3_aa: ASSLRELSNQPQH

v_call: TRBV29-1
cdr3_aa: SVWIGVAGGPTNEKLF

v_call: TRBV7-8
cdr3_aa: ASSLAINRGRGNTEAF

v_call: TRBV27
cdr3_aa: ASRAGSGYT

v_call: TRBV27
cdr3_aa: ASSFSGTGGTPQH

v_call: TRBV9
cdr3_aa: ASSVAVVNSDTQY

v_call: TRBV2
cdr3_aa: ASRGRGHYEQY

v_call: TRBV11-2
cdr3_aa: ASSLGQGQNQPQH

v_call: TRBV9
cdr3_aa: ASSVARTSSYNTDTQY

v_call: TRBV28
cdr3_aa: ASTTSGMGYEQF

v_call: TRBV6-5
cdr3_aa: ASSSILIDGGGYT

v_call: TRBV5-6
cdr3_aa: ASSLAFWREGSGTDTQY

v_call: TRBV6-1
cdr3_aa: ASSEAGGKAYEQY

v_call: TRBV9
cdr3_aa: ASSVRGTTNEKLF

v_call: TRBV11-1
cdr3_aa: ASSLELANQQF

v_call: TRBV18
cdr3_aa: ASSPRQGAKETQY